This TCR beta chain came from a study of human T cells and chemical hapten exposure. Findings of the study overall: Counts of TCRs expanded at PT1 correlated positively with patch test score. Donors' alopecia may make their immune response differ from healthy people's.

This clonotype was seen repeatedly, ten times or more. The target antigen is unknown. Per the authors' pipeline: The number of TCRs in each sample had a median of about 96,000 and spanned roughly 23,224 to 750,000. Via MiXCR, TCRdb re-called the RACE reads, giving one row per CDR3 protein. These V and J calls derive from TCRdb rather than the authors' analysis. Counted here are tens of thousands of distinct CDR3 sequences, under 9% occurring once; the ten biggest clones make up about 1.4%. Time point described: patch test 1, 2 weeks after DPC sensitization. Treatment indicated: therapeutic diphenylcyclopropenone sensitization with weekly scalp DPC. CDR1 and CDR2 (germline): ENHRY, SYGVKD. This CDR3 contains 16 residues. Trimming left V 4 bases short and J 0 bases short, with 14 bases between.

The material sequenced was whole blood, taken in connection with sensitization to the hapten diphenylcyclopropenone (DPC). This sequence originates from a woman in her twenties or thirties with alopecia areata. Some clones in this sample may be carry-over from other donors' samples. J is TRBJ2-3 and V is TRBV10-3; possibly TRBD1 for D (6 bases). CDR3 amino acids: CAISVGTLLSTDTQYF. The CDR3 region has the DNA TGTGCCATCAGTGTCGGGACATTACTAAGCACAGATACGCAGTATTTT.